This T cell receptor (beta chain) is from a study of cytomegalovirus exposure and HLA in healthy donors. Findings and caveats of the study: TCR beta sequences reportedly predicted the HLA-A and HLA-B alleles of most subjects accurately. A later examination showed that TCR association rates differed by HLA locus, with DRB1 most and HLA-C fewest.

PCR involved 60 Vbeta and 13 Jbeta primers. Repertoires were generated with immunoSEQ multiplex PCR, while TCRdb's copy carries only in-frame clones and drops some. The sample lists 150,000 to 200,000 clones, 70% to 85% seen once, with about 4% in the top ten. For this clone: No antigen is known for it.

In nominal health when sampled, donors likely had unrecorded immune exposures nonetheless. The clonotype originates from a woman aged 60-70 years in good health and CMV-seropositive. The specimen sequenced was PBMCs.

The CDR3 loop reads CAWGTGGSGTVNSPLHF. The CDR3 DNA sequence: TGTGCCTGGGGGACAGGGGGTAGTGGGACGGTGAATTCACCCCTCCACTTT. The J gene is TRBJ1-6, the V gene TRBV30; 11 bases map to TRBD1. The J segment lost 7 bases and the V segment lost 5 bases, leaving 13 bases of the junction unmatched. Germline V lookup: CDR1 GTSNPN, CDR2 SVGIG (reference sequence). This CDR3 is built from 17 residues.